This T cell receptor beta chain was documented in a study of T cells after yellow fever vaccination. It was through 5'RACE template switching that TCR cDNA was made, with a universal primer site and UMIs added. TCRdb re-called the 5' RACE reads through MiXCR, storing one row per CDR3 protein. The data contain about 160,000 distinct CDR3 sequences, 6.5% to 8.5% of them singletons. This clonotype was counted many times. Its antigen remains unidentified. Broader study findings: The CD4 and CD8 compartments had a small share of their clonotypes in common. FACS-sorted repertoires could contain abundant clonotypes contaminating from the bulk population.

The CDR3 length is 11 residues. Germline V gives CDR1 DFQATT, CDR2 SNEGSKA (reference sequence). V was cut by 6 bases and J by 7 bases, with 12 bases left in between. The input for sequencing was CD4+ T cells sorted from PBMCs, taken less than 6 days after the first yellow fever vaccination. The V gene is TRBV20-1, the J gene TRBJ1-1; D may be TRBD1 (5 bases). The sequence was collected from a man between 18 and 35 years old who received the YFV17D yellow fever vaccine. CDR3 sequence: CSAGRGVEAFF. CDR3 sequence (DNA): TGCAGTGCCGGAAGGGGCGTTGAAGCTTTCTTT.